This TCR beta chain appears in the sequencing data of a study of graft-versus-host responses after intestinal transplantation. The table came from immunoSEQ multiplex PCR; TCRdb's copy has only in-frame clones and leaves some out. The sample lists some 86,000 clones; about 93% were seen once. Germline CDR1 is LGHNA and CDR2 is YNFKEQ. This CDR3 has 15 residues. V dropped 1 base and J dropped 6 bases, with 15 bases sitting between them. Only a few counts were recorded for this clone. Antigen: not known. The V call is TRBV4-2, the J call TRBJ1-2; D is possibly TRBD1 (6 bases). This receptor was obtained from a human donor who received an intestinal transplant. Here the sequenced sample was unstimulated CD8+ T cells sorted from spleen or lymph node cells, taken before intestinal transplant. CDR3: CASSQGTVDWDGYTF. CDR3 DNA: TGTGCCAGCAGCCAAGGGACAGTGGATTGGGATGGCTACACCTTC.